This T cell receptor beta chain was documented in a study of shared clonotypes between healthy human individuals. Notes on this clone: What it binds is not known.

CDR1 is SGHRS and CDR2 is YFSETQ in the germline V gene. The ends were cut back, 7 bases at V and 7 bases at J, with 21 bases in the middle. This CDR3 has 14 residues. TCRdb's table, derived via immunoSEQ multiplex PCR, lists solely in-frame clones and lacks some. Of over 2 million clones detected, 90% to 95% appear once; the ten largest clones hold more than 0.1%. Study findings and constraints: In this cohort, only blood was sampled, and tissue repertoires likely differ.

The chain has TRBV5-1 and TRBJ2-7; tentatively, D is TRBD1 (7 bases). Sequencing used naive CD4+ T cells sorted from blood. The sample's subset: CD45RA+ positively selected. The TCR sequence derives from a man aged 18 to 30 in good health. CDR3 bases: TGCGCCAGCCGGATAACAGGGGCCGGGGGAGAGCAGTACTTC. Translation: CASRITGAGGEQYF.